Below, 28 T cell receptor beta chains from the same sample are listed, as sequenced in a study of CD8 T cells in ankylosing spondylitis. TCRdb analysed the 5' RACE reads with MiXCR anew, one entry per CDR3 protein. The data contain 700,000 or so distinct CDR3 sequences, about 20% of them singletons. Whole-study results and caveats: There was a TCR beta motif, made of several highly homologous variants, that appeared characteristic of ankylosing spondylitis blood.

These receptors' targets are unknown. The sample comprised blood, either unsorted or a sorted T cell fraction (not recorded which). The origin of the receptors is a male donor with ankylosing spondylitis.

This clonotype was detected a few times. This chain uses TRBV20-1 with TRBJ2-5; TRBD2 matches 14 bases. CDR1 is DFQATT, CDR2 SNEGSKA, per germline (reference sequence). The CDR3 extends over 17 amino acids. V lost 4 bases to trimming and J lost 5 bases; unmatched junction nucleotides: 12. CDR3 bases: TGCAGTGCTAAAAAACCCTTGGGGACTAGCGGGAGTGAGACCCAGTACTTC. As protein: CSAKKPLGTSGSETQYF.

The chain recombines TRBV25-1 with TRBJ2-7; maybe TRBD2 (5 bases). The germline CDR1 and CDR2 sequences are MGHDK and SYGVNS. The CDR3 runs to 15 residues. Trimming stripped 5 bases from V and 0 bases from J, with 14 bases between. The CDR3 coding sequence is TGTGCCAGCAGTCGTTACAGAACTAGCTCCTACGAGCAGTACTTC. Protein: CASSRYRTSSYEQYF.

The gene calls are TRBV21-1 and TRBJ2-1; the table's D call TRBD2 went unverified against the DNA. TRBV21-1 is a known pseudogene. This CDR3 contains 16 residues. The CDR3 DNA follows: TGTGCCAGCGTGGGGAGGCAGGAACTAGAAAACAATGAGCAGTTCTTC. Protein sequence: CASVGRQELENNEQFF.

The sample holds a few counts of this clonotype. CDR3 coding DNA: TGCGCCAGCAGCCTCCCCCCCTGGGCCCCAGGGGAGACCCAGTACTTC. It codes for CASSLPPWAPGETQYF. The genes are TRBV5-1 and TRBJ2-5; a weak D match, TRBD1 (5 bases). Germline loops: CDR1 SGHRS, CDR2 YFSETQ. V lost 4 bases, J lost 5 bases, and 21 bases lay in between. The CDR3 consists of 16 residues. Drawing the rest from reference TRBV5-1 and TRBJ2-5, the complete variable domain is KAGVTQTPRYLIKTRGQQVTLSCSPISGHRSVSWYQQTPGQGLQFLFEYFSETQRNKGNFPGRFSGRQFSNSRSEMNVSTLELGDSALYLCASSLPPWAPGETQYFGPGTRLLVL.

A few counts support this clonotype. The chain uses TRBV4-2 and TRBJ2-7, with TRBD1 matching over 7 bases. The V gene end was trimmed by 1 base and the J gene end by 2 bases; junction bases not matched to a gene: 14. The CDR3 is 18 residues long. Germline CDR1 reads LGHNA; CDR2 reads YNFKEQ. CDR3 in DNA: TGTGCCAGCAGCCAAGGAACCGTTGGAAACAGGGGAGCCTACGAGCAGTACTTC. Translating gives CASSQGTVGNRGAYEQYF.

There are many counts of this clonotype. The genes are TRBV20-1 and TRBJ2-5; D not resolved. The CDR3 totals 14 residues. V was clipped by 1 base and J by 3 bases, with 12 bases between them. Germline V gives CDR1 DFQATT, CDR2 SNEGSKA (reference sequence). The CDR3 region has the DNA TGCAGTGCTAGAGTCACCCTTGGGAAAGAGACCCAGTACTTC. This sequence encodes CSARVTLGKETQYF.

This clonotype has just a few counts. DNA of the CDR3: TGTGCCAGCAGGTCGGGAGGGGGTGTCGGCTACACCTTC. Encoded protein: CASRSGGGVGYTF. The V gene is TRBV28, the J gene TRBJ1-2; tentative D call: TRBD1 (6 bases). V gave up 6 bases and J gave up 8 bases, with 16 bases separating them. This CDR3 is built from 13 residues. Germline CDR1 and CDR2: MDHEN and SYDVKM.

The chain employs TRBV5-6 and TRBJ1-5, with D perhaps matching TRBD1 (5 bases). In germline, CDR1 is SGHDT, CDR2 YYEEEE. V was pared by 2 bases and J by 5 bases, with 11 bases between. The CDR3 runs to 14 residues. The CDR3 DNA follows: TGTGCCAGCAGCTTTCGCGGGGGGTATCAGCCCCAGCATTTT. Encoded protein: CASSFRGGYQPQHF.

This clonotype showed up just a few times. This chain links TRBV28 with TRBJ2-2; D possibly corresponds to TRBD2 (6 bases). Germline-derived CDR1 and CDR2 are MDHEN and SYDVKM. This CDR3 region has 15 residues. Trimming took off 1 base at V and 2 bases at J, with 8 bases between the two ends. The CDR3 sequence: CASSLLRGNTGELFF. The CDR3 DNA reads as TGTGCCAGCAGTTTATTGCGGGGTAACACCGGGGAGCTGTTTTTT.

In its sample, this clonotype was seen a few times. V gene TRBV20-1 combines with J gene TRBJ2-3; 7 positions match TRBD1. The CDR3 totals 11 residues. Per the germline V gene, CDR1 is DFQATT and CDR2 is SNEGSKA (reference sequence). The junction had 4 bases not matched to a gene; V was cut back by 5 bases and J by 8 bases. The CDR3 is CSARPGGTQYF. CDR3 coding DNA: TGCAGTGCTCGCCCAGGGGGTACGCAGTATTTT.

Only a few counts were recorded for this clonotype. The chain links TRBV19 to TRBJ1-5; no clear D. The CDR3 sequence is 14 residues long. CDR1 LNHDA and CDR2 SQIVND come from the germline V gene (reference sequence). V was cut by 2 bases and J by 2 bases, with 7 bases left in between. In nucleotides, the CDR3 is TGTGCCAGTAGTATACAGGTGGGCAATCAGCCCCAGCATTTT. Amino acids: CASSIQVGNQPQHF.

The chain carries TRBV9 and TRBJ2-2; a possible D gene is TRBD1 (5 bases). The CDR3 has 16 residues. Trimming stripped 7 bases from V and 0 bases from J, with 16 bases between. Germline values: CDR1 SGDLS, CDR2 YYNGEE. The CDR3 DNA reads TGTGCCAGCGCCCGGTGGGGCTACGCGAACACCGGGGAGCTGTTTTTT. Translating gives CASARWGYANTGELFF.

This clonotype showed up just a few times. V gene TRBV5-1 combines with J gene TRBJ2-5, with 8 bases aligning to TRBD1. Germline assignment: CDR1 SGHRS and CDR2 YFSETQ. V trimming: 3 bases; J trimming: 3 bases; junction bases outside the gene matches: 4. This CDR3 is built from 14 residues. CDR3 coding DNA: TGCGCCAGCAGCTACCTGGACAGGGAAGAGACCCAGTACTTC. As protein: CASSYLDREETQYF. Drawing the rest from reference TRBV5-1 and TRBJ2-5, the complete variable domain is KAGVTQTPRYLIKTRGQQVTLSCSPISGHRSVSWYQQTPGQGLQFLFEYFSETQRNKGNFPGRFSGRQFSNSRSEMNVSTLELGDSALYLCASSYLDREETQYFGPGTRLLVL.

The V gene is TRBV20-1, the J gene TRBJ2-7, with D tentatively TRBD1 (5 bases). The ends were cut back, 6 bases at V and 2 bases at J, with 14 bases in the middle. The CDR3 totals 13 residues. Germline V gene sequence: CDR1 DFQATT, CDR2 SNEGSKA (reference sequence). This chain's CDR3 is CSAQERQPYEQYF. CDR3 nucleotides: TGCAGTGCCCAGGAGCGACAGCCCTACGAGCAGTACTTC.

This chain joins TRBV7-2 and TRBJ1-1; the D is unclear. CDR3 length: 15 residues. V dropped 7 bases and J dropped 1 base, with 16 bases sitting between them. Germline lookup yields CDR1 SGHTA and CDR2 FQGNSA. CDR3 in amino acids: CASKKDFLRNTEAFF. The CDR3 coding sequence is TGTGCCAGCAAAAAGGATTTCCTCAGGAACACTGAAGCTTTCTTT.

This clonotype came up once. The chain is built from TRBV4-2 and TRBJ2-1, with 7 bases aligning to TRBD2. Germline CDR1 and CDR2: LGHNA and YNFKEQ. V lost 1 base and J lost 5; bases outside the gene matches: 5. The CDR3 contains 15 residues. The CDR3 reads CASSQALAVNNEQFF. The CDR3 bases are TGTGCCAGCAGCCAAGCCCTAGCGGTCAACAATGAGCAGTTCTTC.

The chain employs TRBV6-2 or TRBV6-3 and TRBJ2-3; 12 nucleotides match TRBD2. Trimming removed 7 bases from V and 5 bases from J; junction bases left unmatched: 4. Germline V CDR1 and CDR2: MNHEY, SVGEGT. This CDR3 region has 14 residues. The CDR3 loop is CASTKTSGGDTQYF. CDR3 in DNA: TGTGCCAGCACCAAGACTAGCGGGGGAGATACGCAGTATTTT.

A few counts support this clonotype. This rearrangement joins TRBV20-1 to TRBJ2-7; D is perhaps TRBD2 (5 bases). The germline CDR1 and CDR2 sequences are DFQATT and SNEGSKA (reference sequence). The CDR3 contains 15 residues. The V and J ends lost 0 bases and 6 bases respectively, with 18 bases between them. CDR3 DNA sequence: TGCAGTGCTAGAGATCTGGAGTCGGAGGTAGGCGAGCAGTACTTC. Residues: CSARDLESEVGEQYF.

This chain connects TRBV4-2 to TRBJ2-7; 9 nucleotides agree with TRBD1. This CDR3 region has 17 residues. V trimming: 0 bases; J trimming: 0 bases; junction bases outside the gene matches: 6. The germline CDR1 and CDR2 sequences are LGHNA and YNFKEQ. CDR3 in DNA: TGTGCCAGCAGCCAAGATACGCAGGACAGGGGCTCCTACGAGCAGTACTTC. Translation: CASSQDTQDRGSYEQYF.

This clonotype was detected only once. CDR3 sequence reads: CASSQAFGYGYTF. Here the CDR3 DNA reads TGTGCCAGCAGCCAAGCGTTTGGCTATGGCTACACCTTC. The chain is built from TRBV3-1 and TRBJ1-2; D not resolved. The CDR3 has 13 amino acids. Germline loops: CDR1 LGHDT, CDR2 YNNKEL (reference sequence). Trimming shortened V by 1 base and J by 4 bases, and 7 bases separated the two germline ends.

The J gene is TRBJ2-5, the V gene TRBV6-1; D gene uncertain. V shed 0 bases and J shed 5 bases, with 1 base lying between them. In germline, CDR1 is MNHNS, CDR2 SASEGT. The CDR3 is 11 amino acids. The CDR3 loop is CASSEAETQYF. CDR3 DNA sequence: TGTGCCAGCAGTGAAGCGGAGACCCAGTACTTC.

The genes are TRBV20-1 and TRBJ2-1; 7 nucleotides align to TRBD1. Germline V gene lookup returns CDR1 DFQATT and CDR2 SNEGSKA (reference sequence). The V segment lost 8 bases and the J segment 12 bases; nucleotides outside the gene matches: 19. The CDR3 loop spans 14 amino acids. The CDR3: CSPEGLGGNERQFF. The CDR3 DNA follows: TGCAGTCCCGAGGGTCTAGGGGGCAATGAGCGGCAGTTCTTC.

This clonotype occurred a few times. The chain joins TRBV14 to TRBJ2-7; the D is unclear. Germline V gene data show CDR1 as SGHDN and CDR2 as FVKESK. V was shortened by 1 base and J by 6 bases, with 7 bases between the two germline ends. The CDR3 contains 12 residues. The CDR3 bases are TGTGCCAGCAGCCAAGTGGTTTCCGAGCAGTACTTC. Amino acids: CASSQVVSEQYF.

This clonotype turned up a few times. This chain connects TRBV6-2 or TRBV6-3 to TRBJ2-5; TRBD2 might be the D (5 bases). The CDR3 length is 14 residues. V lost 6 bases and J 4 bases, leaving 15 bases between the germline ends. Germline CDR1 reads MNHEY; CDR2 reads SVGEGT. The CDR3 is CASSWALGGETQYF. The DNA for the CDR3 is TGTGCCAGCAGCTGGGCGCTAGGAGGAGAGACCCAGTACTTC.

This chain uses TRBV28 with TRBJ2-5; D may correspond to TRBD1 or TRBD2 (5 bases each). From germline, CDR1 is MDHEN and CDR2 SYDVKM. Trimming took off 3 bases at V and 2 bases at J, with 28 bases between the two ends. The CDR3 has 20 residues. CDR3 amino acids: CASSFHTGTIGDMRQETQYF. CDR3 nucleotides: TGTGCCAGCAGTTTTCACACGGGGACGATTGGAGATATGCGACAAGAGACCCAGTACTTC.

The V call is TRBV5-6, the J call TRBJ2-7; 8 bases line up with TRBD2. CDR3 size: 15 residues. V lost 4 bases and J lost 4; bases outside the gene matches: 10. Per germline, CDR1 SGHDT and CDR2 YYEEEE. The CDR3 DNA is TGTGCCAGCAGCGTAGCGGGGACCCCGAAGTACGAGCAGTACTTC. It specifies CASSVAGTPKYEQYF.

The sample holds a few counts of this clonotype. The chain employs TRBV4-3 and TRBJ2-1, with D possibly matching TRBD2 (5 bases). CDR3 length: 15 residues. The V gene's germline CDR1 is LGHNA and CDR2 YSLEER. Trimming shortened V by 0 bases and J by 10 bases, and 16 bases separated the two germline ends. Here the CDR3 DNA reads TGCGCCAGCAGCCAAGATAGAGGGTCCGGCCCCGAGCAGTTCTTC. Translating it yields CASSQDRGSGPEQFF.

The chain couples TRBV7-2 to TRBJ2-3, with 11 bases fitting TRBD2. The V segment lost 3 bases and the J segment 5 bases; nucleotides outside the gene matches: 7. This CDR3 region has 16 residues. CDR1 and CDR2 (germline): SGHTA, FQGNSA. CDR3 residues: CASSFLAGGPRDTQYF. The CDR3 nucleotides read TGTGCCAGCAGCTTCTTAGCGGGAGGGCCGCGAGATACGCAGTATTTT.